The entry that follows covers one T cell receptor beta chain sequence. Its antigen is currently unknown. This entry comes from a study of radiotherapy plus CTLA-4 blockade in lung cancer. Study overall: Across the patients, objective responses occurred in under 20%, and disease control in approximately 30%.

The CDR3 consists of 15 residues. Germline V gene sequence: CDR1 LNHDA, CDR2 SQIVND (reference sequence). Deletions cut 3 bases from V and 7 bases from J, with 18 bases between. Measured with immunoSEQ multiplex PCR; TCRdb has only the in-frame clones, and not every one. The sample yields approximately 50,000 clones, 70% to 85% seen once. Whole-study results and caveats: In blood, after radiotherapy plus ipilimumab, tumor-derived TCR clones expanded.

The chain joins TRBV19 to TRBJ1-2; the D gene is possibly TRBD1 (6 bases). The sequence came from a human donor with non-small cell lung cancer whose response to radiotherapy plus ipilimumab could not be evaluated. The sequences come from peripheral blood, collected from a patient treated with radiotherapy plus ipilimumab. The CDR3 region is CASSISLRGGPGYTF. Written as DNA, the CDR3 is TGTGCCAGTAGTATCAGTCTCAGGGGAGGGCCTGGCTACACCTTC.